Below, 21 T cell receptor beta chains from the same sample are listed, as sequenced in a study of shared clonotypes between healthy human individuals (dated by TCRdb to 2019 to 2021). The library came from the immunoSEQ multiplex PCR assay. TCRdb provides this immuneACCESS table in a form limited to in-frame rearrangements. Some clones are lacking; in checked studies, under half of them reflect an unresolved V gene, and why the rest are absent is not known. Across this sample there are over a million clones, with approximately 98.5% seen only once. In total, the top ten clones hold around 0.33% of the sample. The specimen sequenced was naive CD4+ T cells sorted from blood. In the paper's terms, the cell subset or site label means: CD45RA+ positively selected. These TCRs come from a man aged 25 to 40 in good health.

This rearrangement joins TRBV30 to TRBJ2-7, with 11 bases aligning to TRBD2. The CDR3 extends over 18 amino acids. Trimming took 3 bases from V and 0 from J; bases not matched to a gene: 13. CDR1 is GTSNPN and CDR2 is SVGIG in the germline V gene (reference sequence). This CDR3 reads CAWSVRALAGASSYEQYF. The CDR3 DNA is TGTGCCTGGAGCGTCCGGGCACTAGCGGGAGCTAGCTCCTACGAGCAGTACTTC.

The chain recombines TRBV7-3 with TRBJ2-2; the match to TRBD2 covers 8 bases. Germline loops: CDR1 SGHTA, CDR2 FQGTGA. The CDR3 is 13 amino acids. The V segment lost 7 bases and the J segment 8 bases; nucleotides outside the gene matches: 6. The CDR3 region is CASTKIAGGELFF. CDR3 nucleotide sequence: TGTGCCAGCACCAAGATAGCGGGAGGGGAGCTGTTTTTT.

The J gene is TRBJ1-1, the V gene TRBV29-1; TRBD1 is a possible D gene (6 bases). Germline V CDR1 and CDR2: SQVTM, ANQGSEA. The CDR3 totals 17 residues. V was cut by 5 bases and J by 1 base, with 23 bases left in between. This CDR3 reads CSVPKRGVQGPNTEAFF. As DNA, the CDR3 is TGCAGCGTTCCGAAGAGGGGGGTACAGGGACCGAACACTGAAGCTTTCTTT.

The rearrangement links TRBV5-5 to TRBJ2-1; D ambiguous. Trimming removed 4 bases from V and 10 bases from J, with 15 bases in between. The CDR3 contains 13 residues. CDR1 SGHKS and CDR2 YYEKEE come from the germline V gene (reference sequence). The CDR3 DNA reads TGTGCCAGCAGCCGGCAGCAAGAAGGAGAGCAGTTCTTC. This translates into CASSRQQEGEQFF.

The chain is built from TRBV25-1 and TRBJ1-4; D perhaps matches TRBD1 (5 bases). Between the trimmed V and J ends, which lost 8 bases and 4 bases, there was a span of 11 bases. CDR1 and CDR2 (germline): MGHDK, SYGVNS. There are 13 residues in the CDR3. The CDR3 loop is CASSPDSNEKLFF. In nucleotides, the CDR3 is TGTGCCAGCTCACCCGACAGTAATGAAAAACTGTTTTTT. Looking up the rest from reference TRBV25-1 and TRBJ1-4 gives the full variable domain: EADIYQTPRYLVIGTGKKITLECSQTMGHDKMYWYQQDPGMELHLIHYSYGVNSTEKGDLSSESTVSRIRTEHFPLTLESARPSHTSQYLCASSPDSNEKLFFGSGTQLSVL.

The DNA of the CDR3 is TGCGCCAGCAGCTTGGCGACAGGGGATTACAATGAGCAGTTCTTC. This gives the protein CASSLATGDYNEQFF. V and J are TRBV5-1 and TRBJ2-1; 8 positions match TRBD1. The CDR3 sequence is 15 residues long. The germline CDR1 and CDR2 sequences are SGHRS and YFSETQ. J lost 4 bases, V lost 0 bases, and 3 bases had no gene match.

The chain uses TRBV29-1 and TRBJ2-5; perhaps TRBD2 as D (5 bases). V was clipped by 4 bases and J by 6 bases, with 15 bases between them. Germline loops: CDR1 SQVTM, CDR2 ANQGSEA. The CDR3 extends over 13 amino acids. This CDR3 is CSVAPDSRKTQYF. CDR3 nucleotide sequence: TGCAGCGTTGCACCGGACTCCCGAAAGACCCAGTACTTC.

This chain connects TRBV5-4 to TRBJ1-3; possible D gene TRBD1, 5 bases. The CDR3 runs 15 residues. Trimming took 2 bases from V and 0 from J, leaving 9 bases between them. Germline lookup yields CDR1 SGHNT and CDR2 YYREEE (reference sequence). The DNA of the CDR3 is TGTGCCAGCAGCTTCCAGGGTCACTCTGGAAACACCATATATTTT. Translation gives CASSFQGHSGNTIYF.

A word on this clone: Other DNA sequences of this sample code for an identical CDR3. This chain uses TRBV30 with TRBJ1-5; TRBD1 is a possible D gene (6 bases). Germline CDR1 GTSNPN, CDR2 SVGIG (reference sequence). The V end lost 1 base, the J end lost 4 bases, and 8 bases lay between the germline ends. The CDR3 sequence is 13 residues long. The CDR3 DNA follows: TGTGCCTGGAGTGCTAGGGGGAATCAGCCCCAGCATTTT. Encoded protein: CAWSARGNQPQHF.

The chain couples TRBV9 to TRBJ2-5; perhaps TRBD2 as D (5 bases). Germline CDR1 SGDLS, CDR2 YYNGEE. V was cut by 3 bases and J by 4 bases, with 19 bases left in between. The CDR3 runs 16 residues. The CDR3 sequence is CASSARGNSPAETQYF. DNA for the CDR3: TGTGCCAGCAGCGCCCGAGGGAACAGCCCGGCAGAGACCCAGTACTTC.

J is TRBJ2-5 and V is TRBV2; no reliable D call. Looked up from germline, CDR1 is SNHLY and CDR2 is FYNNEI. The ends were cut back, 7 bases at V and 3 bases at J, with 12 bases in the middle. The CDR3 totals 13 residues. DNA of the CDR3: TGTGCCAGCACCAACGCTGGAAAAGAGACCCAGTACTTC. It translates to CASTNAGKETQYF.

The rearrangement uses TRBV29-1 and TRBJ2-1, with D possibly being TRBD2 (5 bases). The CDR3 is 13 amino acids. V lost 7 bases and J lost 6, with 16 bases in between. Germline V gene sequence: CDR1 SQVTM, CDR2 ANQGSEA. DNA for the CDR3: TGCAGCGGACAAGCTAGCAGGCTCAATGAGCAGTTCTTC. Protein: CSGQASRLNEQFF.

The chain employs TRBV5-4 and TRBJ2-3; 12 positions match TRBD2. Looked up from germline, CDR1 is SGHNT and CDR2 is YYREEE (reference sequence). The length of the CDR3 is 16 residues. The trim removed 4 bases at V and 5 bases at J, leaving 8 bases unmatched. CDR3 residues: CASSVRLAGDIDTQYF. The CDR3 region has the DNA TGTGCCAGCAGCGTGAGACTAGCGGGAGATATAGATACGCAGTATTTT.

The rearrangement joins TRBV5-1 to TRBJ2-1; TRBD2 matches at 14 bases. The CDR3 totals 19 residues. The trim removed 4 bases at V and 2 bases at J, leaving 11 bases unmatched. Germline V lookup: CDR1 SGHRS, CDR2 YFSETQ. CDR3 protein: CASSRTGTSGSGAYNEQFF. The CDR3 DNA reads as TGCGCCAGCAGCCGGACGGGGACTAGCGGGAGTGGCGCCTACAATGAGCAGTTCTTC.

The chain uses TRBV9 and TRBJ1-1; TRBD1 matches at 8 bases. Trimming at V came to 4 bases and at J to 1 base, leaving 6 bases not matched to a gene. CDR1 and CDR2 from the germline V gene are SGDLS and YYNGEE. The CDR3 contains 15 residues. The CDR3 DNA is TGTGCCAGCAGCTCAGGGGGCTATGAGAACACTGAAGCTTTCTTT. Translating gives CASSSGGYENTEAFF.

The J gene is TRBJ2-1, the V gene TRBV11-3; TRBD2 matches 7 bases. The V gene's germline CDR1 is SGHNT and CDR2 YENEEA. J gave up 8 bases and V 5 bases, and 6 bases lay outside the gene matches. This CDR3 is built from 13 residues. CDR3 sequence: CASSPAGRDEQFF. The CDR3 DNA follows: TGTGCCAGCAGCCCAGCAGGGAGGGATGAGCAGTTCTTC.

This clone has a single count. This chain links TRBV18 with TRBJ2-7; TRBD1 matches 8 bases. V dropped 5 bases and J dropped 6; count of bases not matched to a gene: 12. CDR3 length equals 15 residues. CDR1 is KGHSH and CDR2 is LQKENI in the germline V gene. CDR3: CASSSRPGQALEQYF. Written as DNA, the CDR3 is TGTGCCAGCTCATCGCGTCCGGGACAGGCTCTCGAGCAGTACTTC.

This clone was seen a single time. This chain joins TRBV5-5 and TRBJ1-2, with 8 bases identical to TRBD1. Germline assignment: CDR1 SGHKS and CDR2 YYEKEE (reference sequence). This CDR3 is built from 14 residues. J gave up 5 bases and V 5 bases, and 8 bases lay outside the gene matches. CDR3 sequence reads: CASRDGQGAYGYTF. The CDR3 DNA follows: TGTGCCAGCAGGGATGGACAGGGAGCGTATGGCTACACCTTC.

V and J are TRBV6-4 and TRBJ2-1; TRBD2 aligns across 7 bases. CDR3 length equals 15 residues. The V gene end was trimmed by 6 bases and the J gene end by 5 bases; junction bases not matched to a gene: 10. The germline V gene has CDR1 MRHNA and CDR2 SNTAGT. CDR3 loop: CASSPSAGVNNEQFF. The DNA of the CDR3 is TGTGCCAGCAGCCCGTCGGCGGGAGTGAACAATGAGCAGTTCTTC.

The chain carries TRBV28 and TRBJ1-3; D gene unclear. Germline values: CDR1 MDHEN, CDR2 SYDVKM. The CDR3 length is 15 residues. V lost 3 bases and J lost 4, with 13 bases in between. CDR3 sequence reads: CASSFGGTVGNTIYF. The CDR3 nucleotides are TGTGCCAGCAGTTTTGGAGGAACTGTCGGAAACACCATATATTTT.

The chain joins TRBV4-3 to TRBJ2-7; D not certain. The germline V gene has CDR1 LGHNA and CDR2 YSLEER. CDR3 length equals 18 residues. V lost 1 base and J 1 base, leaving 20 bases between the germline ends. CDR3 amino acids: CASSQVARTPQISYEQYF. Here the CDR3 DNA reads TGCGCCAGCAGCCAAGTTGCCAGGACGCCCCAGATATCCTACGAGCAGTACTTC.